This T cell receptor beta chain was captured in a study of OX40 agonist ivuxolimab in advanced cancers. Study as a whole: Patient treatment consisted of intravenous ivuxolimab administration every 2 weeks at 0.01 to 10 mg/kg. Overall study results and limits: CD4+ and CD8+ blood T cells expanded clonally by week 6 at 0.1 to 3.0 mg/kg.

The method was immunoSEQ multiplex PCR; TCRdb's version includes in-frame clones alone and lacks a portion of them. The profile shows fewer than 65,000 clones, roughly nine tenths of them singletons. With respect to this clone: Its antigen is unknown.

Exclusion of a patient followed from autoimmune disease history or systemic immunosuppression. The sequencing used CD4+ or CD8+ T cells sorted from blood, collected in a trial of the OX40 agonist ivuxolimab. This sequence originates from an adult with an advanced solid tumor such as melanoma, head and neck, liver or kidney cancer.

The CDR3 coding sequence is TGTGCCAGCAGTTTGGGGGGGCTTAACACTGAAGCTTTCTTT. Its translation: CASSLGGLNTEAFF. The rearrangement uses TRBV27 and TRBJ1-1; TRBD1 might be the D (6 bases). Trimming pared 3 bases from V and 2 bases from J, leaving 10 bases between. The CDR3 has 14 amino acids. Germline lookup yields CDR1 MNHEY and CDR2 SMNVEV (reference sequence).